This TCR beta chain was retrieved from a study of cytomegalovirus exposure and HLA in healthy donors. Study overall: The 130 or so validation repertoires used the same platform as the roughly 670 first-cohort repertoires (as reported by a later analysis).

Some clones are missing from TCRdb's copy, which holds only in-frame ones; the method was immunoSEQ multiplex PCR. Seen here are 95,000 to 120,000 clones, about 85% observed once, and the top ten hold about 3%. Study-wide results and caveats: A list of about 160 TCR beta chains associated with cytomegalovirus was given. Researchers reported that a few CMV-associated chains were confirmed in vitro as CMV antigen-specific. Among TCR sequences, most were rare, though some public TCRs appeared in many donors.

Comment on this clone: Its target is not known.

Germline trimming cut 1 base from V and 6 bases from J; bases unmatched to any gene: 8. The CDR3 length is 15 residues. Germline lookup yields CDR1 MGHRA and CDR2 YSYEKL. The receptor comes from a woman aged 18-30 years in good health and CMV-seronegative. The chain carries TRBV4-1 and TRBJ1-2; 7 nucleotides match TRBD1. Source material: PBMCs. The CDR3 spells CASSQVIARGDGYTF. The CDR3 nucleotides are TGCGCCAGCAGCCAAGTAATTGCCAGGGGGGATGGCTACACCTTC.